A single sample gave rise to the 12 T cell receptor beta chains below, sequenced in a study of blood T cell repertoires in COVID-19. TCRdb's copy holds only in-frame clones and misses some; the assay was immunoSEQ multiplex PCR. The table lists approximately 300,000 clones, roughly 86% of them singletons, with under 2% in the top ten. The specimen was peripheral blood. The receptors derive from a woman between 45 and 65 years old with acute or convalescent COVID-19.

The sample holds one count of this clone. For the CDR3, the DNA is TGTGCCAGCAGCCAAGAGGGGACTAGCGGGCCCTACAATGAGCAGTTCTTC. Translation: CASSQEGTSGPYNEQFF. The genes are TRBV4-2 and TRBJ2-1; TRBD2 matches at 12 bases. The CDR3 totals 17 residues. V was clipped by 0 bases and J by 2 bases; unmatched bases: 2. The germline V gene encodes CDR1 LGHNA and CDR2 YNFKEQ.

The rearrangement links TRBV28 to TRBJ2-3; TRBD2 matches 10 bases. CDR1 is MDHEN, CDR2 SYDVKM, per germline. The ends lost 1 base at V and 3 bases at J; junction bases unmatched: 7. This CDR3 comprises 17 residues. CDR3 sequence reads: CASSLSSSGSVTDTQYF. CDR3 coding DNA: TGTGCCAGCAGTTTATCTTCTAGCGGGAGTGTTACAGATACGCAGTATTTT.

This chain connects TRBV11-1 to TRBJ2-7; D gene uncertain. The CDR3 consists of 14 residues. Trimming left V 4 bases short and J 6 bases short, with 16 bases between. From germline, CDR1 is SGHAT and CDR2 FQDESV (reference sequence). DNA of the CDR3: TGTGCCAGCAGCTCACAAGACGCACGGAGCGAGCAGTACTTC. It encodes CASSSQDARSEQYF.

This chain joins TRBV9 and TRBJ2-1, with TRBD2 matching over 7 bases. V lost 3 bases and J lost 4; bases outside the gene matches: 4. In germline, CDR1 is SGDLS, CDR2 YYNGEE. This CDR3 has 14 amino acids. This CDR3 reads CASSGREFYNEQFF. DNA for the CDR3: TGTGCCAGCAGCGGGCGGGAGTTTTACAATGAGCAGTTCTTC.

The chain recombines TRBV20-1 with TRBJ2-7, with 9 bases identical to TRBD2. Trimming at V came to 3 bases and at J to 0 bases, leaving 3 bases not matched to a gene. Germline CDR1 reads DFQATT; CDR2 reads SNEGSKA (reference sequence). The CDR3 loop spans 14 amino acids. The CDR3 reads CSASSGSRSYEQYF. CDR3 nucleotide sequence: TGCAGTGCTAGTAGCGGGAGTCGCTCCTACGAGCAGTACTTC.

The chain recombines TRBV6-4 with TRBJ2-3; D unresolved. The CDR3 totals 14 residues. The V and J ends lost 2 bases and 5 bases respectively, with 11 bases between them. The germline gives CDR1 MRHNA, CDR2 SNTAGT. In DNA form, the CDR3 reads TGTGCCAGCAGTGACGGAGTGGGTCGAGATACGCAGTATTTT. As protein: CASSDGVGRDTQYF.

V gene TRBV28 combines with J gene TRBJ2-3; TRBD2 aligns across 9 bases. The CDR3 loop spans 15 amino acids. The germline V gene encodes CDR1 MDHEN and CDR2 SYDVKM. Trimming took 5 bases from V and 3 from J; bases not matched to a gene: 6. DNA of the CDR3: TGTGCCAGCAGTGCCCCGGGACTAGCAACAGATACGCAGTATTTT. It translates to CASSAPGLATDTQYF. The full variable domain, completed using reference TRBV28 and TRBJ2-3, is DVKVTQSSRYLVKRTGEKVFLECVQDMDHENMFWYRQDPGLGLRLIYFSYDVKMKEKGDIPEGYSVSREKKERFSLILESASTNQTSMYLCASSAPGLATDTQYFGPGTRLTVL.

The chain recombines TRBV28 with TRBJ2-3; unclear D gene. The germline V gene has CDR1 MDHEN and CDR2 SYDVKM. Trimming took off 5 bases at V and 8 bases at J, with 11 bases between the two ends. This CDR3 comprises 12 residues. CDR3 bases: TGTGCCAGCAGTCTCACTGTTGTTACGCAGTATTTT. Protein: CASSLTVVTQYF.

The rearrangement uses TRBV28 and TRBJ1-6; 7 nucleotides match TRBD1. This CDR3 region has 16 residues. Germline trimming cut 3 bases from V and 6 bases from J; bases unmatched to any gene: 8. Germline V CDR1 and CDR2: MDHEN, SYDVKM. The CDR3: CASSFLDRAANSPLHF. CDR3 bases: TGTGCCAGCAGTTTCCTTGACAGGGCAGCTAATTCACCCCTCCACTTT.

The chain has TRBV28 and TRBJ1-4; no clear D. Per germline, CDR1 MDHEN and CDR2 SYDVKM. V was clipped by 4 bases and J by 8 bases, with 14 bases between them. The CDR3 spans 14 residues. The CDR3 nucleotides are TGTGCCAGCAGTTCGGGATCAAGGCACGAAAAACTGTTTTTT. It specifies CASSSGSRHEKLFF.

The V call is TRBV24-1, the J call TRBJ1-4; no clear D. V was trimmed by 6 bases and J by 0 bases, leaving 4 bases between them. Germline loops: CDR1 KGHDR, CDR2 SFDVKD. This CDR3 contains 13 residues. The CDR3 spells CATSLSTNEKLFF. Here the CDR3 DNA reads TGTGCCACCAGTCTATCAACTAATGAAAAACTGTTTTTT.

The chain joins TRBV7-2 to TRBJ1-3, with D uncertain. The CDR3 length is 16 residues. Germline V gene sequence: CDR1 SGHTA, CDR2 FQGNSA. V was pared by 1 base and J by 2 bases, with 12 bases between. The CDR3 loop reads CASSLVYLEAGNTIYF. The CDR3 DNA sequence: TGTGCCAGCAGCTTAGTGTACCTAGAAGCTGGAAACACCATATATTTT.